These 8 T cell receptor beta chains came from one sample sequenced in a study of control samples from healthy donors and cancer patients. Data came from immunoSEQ multiplex PCR; TCRdb stores just in-frame clones and leaves some out. The data contain 110,000 to 150,000 clones, 89% of them singletons. The sequenced material came from blood. The receptors derive from a man younger than 40 in good health.

CDR3 loop: CASSFGQTYEQYF. CDR3 nucleotides: TGTGCCAGCAGCTTCGGACAGACCTACGAGCAGTACTTC. The chain recombines TRBV7-9 with TRBJ2-7, with D tentatively TRBD1 (6 bases). In germline, CDR1 is SEHNR, CDR2 FQNEAQ (reference sequence). V gave up 3 bases and J gave up 2 bases, with 8 bases separating them. The CDR3 runs to 13 residues.

V gene TRBV15 combines with J gene TRBJ2-3, with 7 positions matching TRBD2. Germline loops: CDR1 LNHNV, CDR2 YYDKDF (reference sequence). This CDR3 spans 15 amino acids. Trimming took 3 bases from V and 3 from J; bases not matched to a gene: 6. CDR3 residues: CATSSQAGVTDTQYF. CDR3 nucleotide sequence: TGTGCCACCAGCAGCCAGGCGGGGGTTACAGATACGCAGTATTTT.

The rearrangement joins TRBV7-2 to TRBJ2-5, with 13 bases that match TRBD2. The CDR3 is 15 residues long. V was clipped by 6 bases and J by 5 bases; unmatched bases: 6. Germline CDR1 is SGHTA and CDR2 is FQGNSA. This CDR3 reads CASSRLAGGRETQYF. The CDR3 bases are TGTGCCAGCAGTCGACTAGCGGGAGGTCGGGAGACCCAGTACTTC.

The genes are TRBV14 and TRBJ2-2; no firm D call. With 0 bases removed from V and 5 bases from J, the gap between germline ends came to 10 bases. From germline, CDR1 is SGHDN and CDR2 FVKESK. The CDR3 consists of 15 residues. The CDR3 nucleotides are TGTGCCAGCAGCCAAGATTGGTTACGGACCGGGGAGCTGTTTTTT. This codes for CASSQDWLRTGELFF.

This rearrangement joins TRBV9 to TRBJ2-2; D not resolved. CDR1 SGDLS and CDR2 YYNGEE come from the germline V gene. V lost 2 bases and J 6 bases, leaving 5 bases between the germline ends. The length of the CDR3 is 12 residues. The CDR3 here is CASSVQAGELFF. In DNA, the CDR3 is TGTGCCAGCAGCGTTCAGGCCGGGGAGCTGTTTTTT.

The V call is TRBV19, the J call TRBJ2-1; weak D call: TRBD2 (6 bases). Germline V CDR1 and CDR2: LNHDA, SQIVND (reference sequence). The V gene lost 5 bases and the J gene lost 6 bases, with 17 bases spanning the gap. CDR3 size: 15 residues. The CDR3, as DNA: TGTGCCAGTAGTTCCGGAGGGCTGGCGCGCAATGAGCAGTTCTTC. Its protein product is CASSSGGLARNEQFF.

The chain combines TRBV2 with TRBJ1-6; D uncertain. The CDR3 runs to 12 residues. Germline V gene lookup returns CDR1 SNHLY and CDR2 FYNNEI. V was shortened by 6 bases and J by 7 bases, with 7 bases between the two germline ends. In DNA, the CDR3 is TGTGCCAGCAGGGCAGCGAATTCACCCCTCCACTTT. This codes for CASRAANSPLHF.

The gene calls are TRBV3-1 (or the pseudogene TRBV3-2) and TRBJ1-4; D gene uncertain. V was pared by 1 base and J by 7 bases, with 7 bases between. The CDR3 has 13 residues. The germline gives CDR1 LGHDT, CDR2 YNNKEL (reference sequence). The CDR3 protein is CASSQALSEKLFF. The CDR3 region has the DNA TGTGCCAGCAGCCAAGCGTTATCTGAAAAACTGTTTTTT.